This T cell receptor beta chain was captured by sequencing in a study of immune evolution from preneoplasia to lung adenocarcinoma (dated by TCRdb to the early 2020s). Study-level background: Immune contexture across lung adenocarcinoma precursors and invasive adenocarcinoma was profiled using immune gene expression, TCR sequencing and multiplex immunofluorescence. Resected precursor lesions (AAH, AIS, MIA) and invasive adenocarcinomas were compared with paired morphologically normal lung tissue. The sample size depended on which specimens were available, not on a prior power calculation. Whole exome sequencing and methylation data from the same cohort of nodules were integrated with the immune data. The overall cohort comprised 45 to 65 patients with pulmonary nodules who underwent surgical resection. A total of some 53 patients contributed TCR sequencing data. According to the study, some 110 samples went through TCR sequencing. POLYSOLVER was used to infer class I HLA alleles from exome data, and LOHHLA was used to detect allele-specific HLA loss.

Resection was performed on patients in Japan or China between about 2014 and 2017. Two lung cancer pathologists independently reviewed H&E slides to confirm the histologic diagnosis of every case. The AllPrep DNA/RNA FFPE Kit was used to isolate DNA from FFPE tissue. CDR1 SGHRS and CDR2 YFSETQ are derived from the germline V gene. At the junction V is shortened by 0 bases and J by 2 bases, with 9 bases in between. From its cysteine to its phenylalanine, the CDR3 spans 15 amino acids. Just CDR3 DNA is preserved here, 45 bases in frame from base 1. Using the immunoSEQ hsTCRbeta Kit, TCR beta CDR3 regions were sequenced from DNA. In the original analysis: The ImmunoSEQ Analyzer was used to analyse the TCR sequencing data. T cell clonality was defined as 1 minus Pielou's evenness, calculated on productive rearrangements. The inverse Simpson index, applied to productive templates, was used to measure T cell diversity. T cell density was TCR beta template counts normalized to usable DNA, estimated by amplifying and sequencing housekeeping genes. TCR metrics were compared across histologic stages using two-sided Kruskal-Wallis tests. TCRdb took this table from immuneACCESS and kept in-frame rearrangements with V and J called. Such tables lack part of the clones; where checked against another copy, unresolved V genes explain under half of the gap, and the rest is unexplained. V and J calls and clone size are those listed in that table; D and trimming were worked out from the DNA. For this sample there are a few thousand clones; roughly 70% appear just once. The top ten clones comprise more than 6.5% of the sample.

This clone was recorded a few times. Which antigen it targets is not known. Per-base quality was not reported, and no clone a single base away is much larger than it. Overall study outcomes, separate from this receptor: Top T cell clone frequencies were highest in normal lung and appeared to decrease progressively from AAH through AIS, MIA and invasive adenocarcinoma. All patients were from Japan and China, so applicability to Western populations was uncertain. Normal lung showed the highest clonality, whereas later-stage lesions appeared to have higher T cell density and diversity but lower clonality. The findings reflected association rather than direct causation, and larger cohorts with long-term follow-up and longitudinal biopsies were considered necessary.

Sequencing was done on a sample of FFPE adjacent normal lung tissue. The clonotype originates from a person between 60 and 79 years old with lung adenocarcinoma. The chain is made from TRBV5-1 and TRBJ2-1; the D gene is perhaps TRBD2, on 6 matching bases. The DNA is as follows: TGCGCCAGCAGCTTGGCTGGCGGGGCCTACAATGAGCAGTTCTTC. The resulting protein is CASSLAGGAYNEQFF.